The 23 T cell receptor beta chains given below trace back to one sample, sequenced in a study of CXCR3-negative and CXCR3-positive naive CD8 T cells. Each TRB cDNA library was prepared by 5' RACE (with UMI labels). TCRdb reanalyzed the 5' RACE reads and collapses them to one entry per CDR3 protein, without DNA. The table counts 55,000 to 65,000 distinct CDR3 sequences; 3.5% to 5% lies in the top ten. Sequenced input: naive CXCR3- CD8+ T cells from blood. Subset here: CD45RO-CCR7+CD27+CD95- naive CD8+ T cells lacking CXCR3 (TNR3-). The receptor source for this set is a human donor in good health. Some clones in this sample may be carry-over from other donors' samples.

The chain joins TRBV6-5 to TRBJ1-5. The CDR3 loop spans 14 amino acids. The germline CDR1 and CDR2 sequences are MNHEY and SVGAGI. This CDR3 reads CASSYSGEDQPQHF.

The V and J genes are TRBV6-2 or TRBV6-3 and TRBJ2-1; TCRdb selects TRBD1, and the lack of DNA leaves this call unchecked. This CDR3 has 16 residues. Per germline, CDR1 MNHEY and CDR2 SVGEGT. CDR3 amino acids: CASSSSGRGDYNEQFF.

Here the CDR3 reads CASSLPDSYEQYF. The genes are TRBV27 and TRBJ2-7; TCRdb's D gene call, TRBD1, goes unchecked for lack of DNA. The CDR3 extends over 13 amino acids. The germline gives CDR1 MNHEY, CDR2 SMNVEV (reference sequence).

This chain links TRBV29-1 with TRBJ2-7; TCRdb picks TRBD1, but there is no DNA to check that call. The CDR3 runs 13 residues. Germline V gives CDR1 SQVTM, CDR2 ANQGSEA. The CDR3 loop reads CSADTTDSLEQYF.

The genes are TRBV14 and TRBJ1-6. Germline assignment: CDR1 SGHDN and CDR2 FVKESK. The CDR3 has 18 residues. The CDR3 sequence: CASSQEAGFAADNSPLHF.

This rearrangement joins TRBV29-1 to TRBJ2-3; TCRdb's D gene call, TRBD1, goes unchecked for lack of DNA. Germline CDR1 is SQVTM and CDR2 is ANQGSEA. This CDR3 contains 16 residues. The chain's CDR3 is CSVEDNKGGGTDTQYF.

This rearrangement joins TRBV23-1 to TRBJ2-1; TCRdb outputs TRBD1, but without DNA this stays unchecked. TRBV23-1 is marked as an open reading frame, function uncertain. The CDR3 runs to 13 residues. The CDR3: CAIPQSHWSEQFF.

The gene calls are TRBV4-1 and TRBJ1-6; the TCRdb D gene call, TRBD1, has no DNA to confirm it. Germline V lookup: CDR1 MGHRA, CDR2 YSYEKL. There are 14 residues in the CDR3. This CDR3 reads CASSQGGANSPLHF.

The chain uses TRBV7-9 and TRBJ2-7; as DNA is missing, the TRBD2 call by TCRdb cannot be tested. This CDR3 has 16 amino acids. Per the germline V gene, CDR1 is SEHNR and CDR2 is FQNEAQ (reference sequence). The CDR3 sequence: CASSPVEGLGRYEQYF.

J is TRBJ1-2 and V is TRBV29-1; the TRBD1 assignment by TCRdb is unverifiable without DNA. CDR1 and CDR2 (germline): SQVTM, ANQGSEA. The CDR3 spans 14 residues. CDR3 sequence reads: CSVEEPGGSYGYTF. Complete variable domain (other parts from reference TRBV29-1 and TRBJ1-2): SAVISQKPSRDICQRGTSLTIQCQVDSQVTMMFWYRQQPGQSLTLIATANQGSEATYESGFVIDKFPISRPNLTFSTLTVSNMSPEDSSIYLCSVEEPGGSYGYTFGSGTRLTVV.

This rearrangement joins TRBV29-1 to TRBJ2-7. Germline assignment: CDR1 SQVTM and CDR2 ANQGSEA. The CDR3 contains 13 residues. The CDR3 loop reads CSVEEGSAYEQYF.

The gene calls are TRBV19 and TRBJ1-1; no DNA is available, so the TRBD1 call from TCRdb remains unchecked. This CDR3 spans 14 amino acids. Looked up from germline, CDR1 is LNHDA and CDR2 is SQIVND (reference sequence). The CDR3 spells CASRPPDRNTEAFF.

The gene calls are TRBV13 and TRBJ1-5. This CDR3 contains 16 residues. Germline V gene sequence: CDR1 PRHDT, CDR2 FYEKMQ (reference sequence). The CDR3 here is CASSLARGNSNQPQHF.

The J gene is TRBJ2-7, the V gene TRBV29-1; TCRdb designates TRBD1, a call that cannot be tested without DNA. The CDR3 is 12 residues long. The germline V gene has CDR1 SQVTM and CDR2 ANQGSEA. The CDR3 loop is CSASDRGYEQYF.

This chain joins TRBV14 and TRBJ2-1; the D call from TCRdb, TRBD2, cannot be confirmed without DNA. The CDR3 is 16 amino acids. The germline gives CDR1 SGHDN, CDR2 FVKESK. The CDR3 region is CASSQEKPLVRDEQFF.

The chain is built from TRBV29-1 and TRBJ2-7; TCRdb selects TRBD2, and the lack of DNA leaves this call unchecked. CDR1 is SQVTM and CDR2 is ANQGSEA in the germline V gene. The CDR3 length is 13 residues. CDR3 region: CSVEGLALGEQYF.

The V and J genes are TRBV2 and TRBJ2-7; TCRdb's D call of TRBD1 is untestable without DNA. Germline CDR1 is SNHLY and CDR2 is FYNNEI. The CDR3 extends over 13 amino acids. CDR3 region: CATAGTGAYEQYF. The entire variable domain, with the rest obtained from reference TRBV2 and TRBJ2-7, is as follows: EPEVTQTPSHQVTQMGQEVILRCVPISNHLYFYWYRQILGQKVEFLVSFYNNEISEKSEIFDDQFSVERPDGSNFTLKIRSTKLEDSAMYFCATAGTGAYEQYFGPGTRLTVT.

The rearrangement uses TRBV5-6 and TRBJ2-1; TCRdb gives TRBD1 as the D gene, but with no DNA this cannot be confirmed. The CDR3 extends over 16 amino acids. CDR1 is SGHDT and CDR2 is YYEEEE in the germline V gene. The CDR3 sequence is CASSLEPGEPAETQYF.

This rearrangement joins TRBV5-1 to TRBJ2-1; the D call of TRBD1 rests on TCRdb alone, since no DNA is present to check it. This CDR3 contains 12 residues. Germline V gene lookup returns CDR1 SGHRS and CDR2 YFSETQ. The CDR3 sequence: CASSVDRVEQFF.

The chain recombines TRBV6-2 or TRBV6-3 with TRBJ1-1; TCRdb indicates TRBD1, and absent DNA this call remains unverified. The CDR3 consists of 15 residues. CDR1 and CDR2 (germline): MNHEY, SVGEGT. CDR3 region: CASSRKTGLNTEAFF.

CDR3 residues: CASSLAPPTDTQYF. V is TRBV7-9 and J is TRBJ2-3. Germline CDR1 SEHNR, CDR2 FQNEAQ (reference sequence). CDR3 length equals 14 residues.

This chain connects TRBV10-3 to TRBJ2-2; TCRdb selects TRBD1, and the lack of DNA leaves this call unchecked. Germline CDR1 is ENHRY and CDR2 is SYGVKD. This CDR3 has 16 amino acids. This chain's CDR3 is CAISEPGQGNTGELFF.

This CDR3 reads CASRLGINPEAFF. The chain has TRBV7-9 and TRBJ1-1. Germline V gene lookup returns CDR1 SEHNR and CDR2 FQNEAQ (reference sequence). The CDR3 runs to 13 residues.